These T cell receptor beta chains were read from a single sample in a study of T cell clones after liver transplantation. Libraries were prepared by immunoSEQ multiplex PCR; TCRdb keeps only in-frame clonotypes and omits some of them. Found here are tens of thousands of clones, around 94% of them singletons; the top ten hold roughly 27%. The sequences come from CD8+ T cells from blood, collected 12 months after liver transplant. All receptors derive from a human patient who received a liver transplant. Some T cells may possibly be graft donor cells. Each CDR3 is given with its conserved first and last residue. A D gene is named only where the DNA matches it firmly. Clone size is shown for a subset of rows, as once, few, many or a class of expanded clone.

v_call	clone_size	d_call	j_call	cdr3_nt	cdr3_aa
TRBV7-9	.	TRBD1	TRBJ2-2	TGTGCCAGCAGCGTGACAGGGGGCTTCGGGGAGCTGTTTTTT	CASSVTGGFGELFF
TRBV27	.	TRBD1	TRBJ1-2	TGTGCCAGCAGGGATGGCAGGGGGGTTGATGGCTACACCTTC	CASRDGRGVDGYTF
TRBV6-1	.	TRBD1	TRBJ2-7	TGTGCCAGCAGTGTAGGGACAGGGCGCTACGAGCAGTACTTC	CASSVGTGRYEQYF
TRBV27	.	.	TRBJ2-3	TGTGCCAGCAGTTGGGTGGGTGGTACAGATACGCAGTATTTT	CASSWVGGTDTQYF
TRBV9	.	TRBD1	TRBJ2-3	TGTGCCAGCAGCGTAGCCGGACAGGGTGCAGATACGCAGTATTTT	CASSVAGQGADTQYF
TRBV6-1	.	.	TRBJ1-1	TGTGCCAGCAGTGTTCGACAGGCAGGCGAAGCTTTCTTT	CASSVRQAGEAFF
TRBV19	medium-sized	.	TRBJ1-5	TGTGCCAGTAGTTCCAGGTCTACGGAGCCCCAGCATTTT	CASSSRSTEPQHF
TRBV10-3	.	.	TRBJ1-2	TGTGCCATCAGTGAGGGACTTAACTATGGCTACACCTTC	CAISEGLNYGYTF
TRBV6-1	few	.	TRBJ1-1	TGTGCCAGCACTCGAGAGTACTTGAACACTGAAGCTTTCTTT	CASTREYLNTEAFF
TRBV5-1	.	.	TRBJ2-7	TGCGCCAGCAGCCCGGACGGGGGACCCACCTACGAGCAGTACTTC	CASSPDGGPTYEQYF
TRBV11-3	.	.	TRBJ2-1	TGTGCCAGCAGCTTCGTGGGTGAGCAGTTCTTC	CASSFVGEQFF
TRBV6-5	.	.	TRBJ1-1	TGTGCCAGCGACAGGCTGAACACTGAAGCTTTCTTT	CASDRLNTEAFF
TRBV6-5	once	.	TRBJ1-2	TGTGCCAGCAGTTACGTTCCAGGGAATTATGGCTACACCTTC	CASSYVPGNYGYTF
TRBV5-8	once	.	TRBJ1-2	TGTGCCAGCAGCTTGTGGCTCCCAGCTAACTATGGCTACACCTTC	CASSLWLPANYGYTF
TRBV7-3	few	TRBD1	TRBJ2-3	TGTGCCAGCAGCTTAGGGACAGGTCACGCAGATACGCAGTATTTT	CASSLGTGHADTQYF
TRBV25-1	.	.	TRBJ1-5	TGTGCCAGCAGTTCAGGGAGCAATCAGCCCCAGCATTTT	CASSSGSNQPQHF
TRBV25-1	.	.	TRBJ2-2	TGTGCCAGCAGTGTATGGGGGACCGGGGAGCTGTTTTTT	CASSVWGTGELFF
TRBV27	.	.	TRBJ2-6	TGTGCCAGCAGTTTAGAGGCCAGGGTCCCGCCTGGGGCCAACGTCCTGACTTTC	CASSLEARVPPGANVLTF
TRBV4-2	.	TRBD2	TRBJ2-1	TGTGCCAGCAGCCAGTCAGCGGGGACGTACAATGAGCAGTTCTTC	CASSQSAGTYNEQFF
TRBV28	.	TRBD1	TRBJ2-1	TGTGCCAGCAGTTTAGGGGACAGGGGGCGCGATGAGCAGTTCTTC	CASSLGDRGRDEQFF
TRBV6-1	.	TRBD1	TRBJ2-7	TGTGCCAGCAGTGAAGCGCTAAAGGGACAGGGGAGCTACGAGCAGTACTTC	CASSEALKGQGSYEQYF
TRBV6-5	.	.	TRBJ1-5	TGTGCCAGCAGTTCCGGGGCAGGAACACAGCCCCAGCATTTT	CASSSGAGTQPQHF
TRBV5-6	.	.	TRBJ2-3	TGTGCCAGCAGCCCAACTCGCACAGATACGCAGTATTTT	CASSPTRTDTQYF
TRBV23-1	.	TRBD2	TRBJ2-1	TGCGCCAGCAGGCTGTTCAGGACTAGCCGCTCCTACAATGAGCAGTTCTTC	CASRLFRTSRSYNEQFF
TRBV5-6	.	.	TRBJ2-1	TGTGCCAGCAGCTTGGGACACATCAATGAGCAGTTCTTC	CASSLGHINEQFF
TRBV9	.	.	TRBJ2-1	TGTGCCAGCAGCGTAAATGATAGGGATTGGAAGTTCTTC	CASSVNDRDWKFF
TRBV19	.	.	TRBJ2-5	TGTGCCAGTAGGTCCCCGGTGCGGGAGACCCAGTACTTC	CASRSPVRETQYF
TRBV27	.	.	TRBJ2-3	TGTGCCAGCAGTCTGAGGTGGCGGTCCATGGCAGATACGCAGTATTTT	CASSLRWRSMADTQYF
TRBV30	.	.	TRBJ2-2	TGTGCCTGGAGTATCGATAACACCGGGGAGCTGTTTTTT	CAWSIDNTGELFF
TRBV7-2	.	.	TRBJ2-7	TGTGCCAGCAGCTTATCCAGCGGGCAGTCCTACGAGCAGTACTTC	CASSLSSGQSYEQYF
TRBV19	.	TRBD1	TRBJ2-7	TGTGCCAGTAGTATAGCCGGGACAGGGAAGTACGAGCAGTACTTC	CASSIAGTGKYEQYF
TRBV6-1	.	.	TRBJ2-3	TGTGCCAGCAGTGCCTTGACTCCCTCTGGTGCAGATACGCAGTATTTT	CASSALTPSGADTQYF
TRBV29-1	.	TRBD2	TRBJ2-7	TGCAGCACCAGCGGGAGGACAACCTACGAGCAGTACTTC	CSTSGRTTYEQYF
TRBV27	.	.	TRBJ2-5	TGTGCCAGCAGTCCTTCGGCAGGGGACCTCCAAGAGACCCAGTACTTC	CASSPSAGDLQETQYF
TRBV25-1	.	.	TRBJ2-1	TGTGCCAGCAGTGAAACCCTCACAGGTGGGGACTACAATGAGCAGTTCTTC	CASSETLTGGDYNEQFF
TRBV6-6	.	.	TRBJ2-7	TGTGCCAGCAGTTACTCGGACAGCTCCTACGAGCAGTACTTC	CASSYSDSSYEQYF
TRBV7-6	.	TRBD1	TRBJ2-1	TGTGCCAGCAGCTTAGGGGACAGTTCCGGGAATGAGCAGTTCTTC	CASSLGDSSGNEQFF
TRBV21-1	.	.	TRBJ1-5	TGTGCCAGCAGCTCCCGGAAAGGTGGGGGAAATCAGCCCCAGCATTTT	CASSSRKGGGNQPQHF
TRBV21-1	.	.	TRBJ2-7	TGTGCCAGCAGGACTAGCGGGAGGGCCCACGAGCAGTACTTC	CASRTSGRAHEQYF
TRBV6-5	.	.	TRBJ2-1	TGTGCCAGCAGTTACTCAGGGGCAGCTTACAATGAGCAGTTCTTC	CASSYSGAAYNEQFF
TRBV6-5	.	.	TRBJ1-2	TGTGCCAGCAGTTACTTAGGGGATGGCTACACCTTC	CASSYLGDGYTF
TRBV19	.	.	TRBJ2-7	TGTGCCAGTAGTCCCATGGAAGGACTTACCTACGAGCAGTACTTC	CASSPMEGLTYEQYF
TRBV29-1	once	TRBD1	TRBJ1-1	TGCAGCGTTGTTACGAGGACAGGGGTGATGAACACTGAAGCTTTCTTT	CSVVTRTGVMNTEAFF
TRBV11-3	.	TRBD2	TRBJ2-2	TGTGCCAGCAGCTTACGACTAGCGGTGAACGGGGAGCTGTTTTTT	CASSLRLAVNGELFF
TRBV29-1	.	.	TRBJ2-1	TGCAGCGTTGAGGATTGGGGCAAATACAATGAGCAGTTCTTC	CSVEDWGKYNEQFF